The 2 T cell receptor beta chains below all came from one sample that was sequenced in a study of cytomegalovirus exposure and HLA in healthy donors. PCR used 60 Vbeta primers and 13 Jbeta primers. Repertoires were generated with immunoSEQ multiplex PCR, while TCRdb's copy carries only in-frame clones and drops some. This table holds around 100,000 clones, around 76% found once. Source material: PBMCs. The receptor source for this set is a woman in her sixties in good health and CMV-seropositive.

This clone occurred once. The gene calls are TRBV7-3 and TRBJ2-7, with 8 bases aligning to TRBD1. Trimming took 4 bases from V and 3 from J; bases not matched to a gene: 5. The CDR3 has 14 residues. CDR1 SGHTA and CDR2 FQGTGA come from the germline V gene. The CDR3: CASSSGQGNYEQYF. The CDR3 region has the DNA TGTGCCAGCAGCTCCGGACAGGGTAACTACGAGCAGTACTTC.

The chain is built from TRBV7-6 and TRBJ2-7; D is possibly TRBD1 (6 bases). Germline V gene data show CDR1 as SGHVS and CDR2 as FNYEAQ. V lost 5 bases and J lost 0, with 17 bases in between. This CDR3 has 16 residues. The chain's CDR3 is CASSPRSGVLSYEQYF. Written as DNA, the CDR3 is TGTGCCAGCAGCCCCCGGTCAGGGGTCCTCTCCTACGAGCAGTACTTC.